What follows are 3 T cell receptor beta chains derived from one specimen sequenced in a study of post-analysis software for immune sequencing data. Their recognized antigens are unknown. Built from TCR beta cDNA, the libraries had unique molecular identifiers in them. TCRdb analysed the PCR reads with MiXCR anew, one entry per CDR3 protein. The table shows 380,000 or so distinct CDR3 sequences, with around 33% occurring only once. The study, taken as a whole, reports: In patients, TRBV5-6, TRBV5-1 and TRBV20-1 belonged to roughly 5 TRBV segments found more frequently than in controls.

The sample consisted of blood. The source is a girl between 10 and 17 years old with multiple sclerosis.

This clonotype was seen only once. The CDR3 region has the DNA TGCGCCAGCAGCTTGGGTTGGGGGTCCCAGGACTACGAGCAGTACTTC. Translated, it gives CASSLGWGSQDYEQYF. This chain connects TRBV5-1 to TRBJ2-4; D assignment may be TRBD1 or TRBD2 (5 bases each). The J call may be mistaken, given a closer DNA end match to TRBJ2-7. Germline values: CDR1 SGHRS, CDR2 YFSETQ. The CDR3 sequence is 16 residues long.

The V and J genes are TRBV6-5 and TRBJ2-3; the D is unclear. This CDR3 is 15 amino acids long. The germline V gene encodes CDR1 MNHEY and CDR2 SVGAGI. The V gene lost 6 bases and the J gene lost 1 base, with 14 bases spanning the gap. The CDR3 nucleotides read TGTGCCAGCAGCTTCACGAGCTTCGGCACAGATACGCAGTATTTT. Encoded protein: CASSFTSFGTDTQYF.

This clonotype was counted once. The rearrangement links TRBV28 to TRBJ1-5; 10 bases fit TRBD1. V shed 5 bases and J 1 base; nucleotides not matched to a gene: 2. CDR1 MDHEN and CDR2 SYDVKM come from the germline V gene. This CDR3 has 15 residues. Here the CDR3 reads CASSGGQGSNQPQHF. CDR3 nucleotides: TGTGCCAGCAGTGGGGGACAGGGGAGCAATCAGCCCCAGCATTTT.